Described below is a single T cell receptor beta chain sequence and its context. Authors' methods: Using reference gene primer amplification, nucleated cell counts were estimated. The assay was immunoSEQ multiplex PCR, and TCRdb's table has in-frame clones only and misses some. V, J and clone size were drawn from that table, and D and trimming were deduced from the DNA. The data show 100,000 or so clones, with roughly nine tenths seen just once and roughly 1.9% held by the top ten. The data stem from a study of blood T cell repertoires in COVID-19. Looked up from germline, CDR1 is SGHDT and CDR2 is YYEEEE. V lost 0 bases to trimming and J lost 7 bases; unmatched junction nucleotides: 8. The CDR3 loop spans 15 amino acids.

The sample was peripheral blood. The TCR originated in a middle-aged man with active COVID-19. This sequence joins TRBV5-6 and TRBJ1-1; 8 bases fit TRBD1. The CDR3 loop is CASSLVDRDGVEAFF. The CDR3 coding sequence is TGTGCCAGCAGCTTGGTGGACAGGGATGGGGTTGAAGCTTTCTTT.